This passage covers 22 T cell receptor beta chains from one sample sequenced in a study of vaccination and CD4 T cells after COVID-19. Their specific antigens are unknown. The treatment denotes: approximately 9-day PBMC culture with coronavirus spike peptide pools or control peptides (ViraFEST assay). The Oncomine TCR Beta short-read assay was applied to DNA of cultured CD4+ T cells. TCRdb re-called the PCR reads through MiXCR, storing one row per CDR3 protein. Here the sample spans 8,000 to 8,500 distinct CDR3 sequences, 45% to 55% being singletons. Specimen: CD4+ T cells from blood, cultured in vitro. The receptors originated from a human donor who had recovered from COVID-19.

This chain joins TRBV11-3 and TRBJ1-1; 9 nucleotides line up with TRBD1. The J segment lost 3 bases and the V segment lost 5 bases, leaving 13 bases of the junction unmatched. The CDR3 is 17 residues long. Germline loops: CDR1 SGHNT, CDR2 YENEEA. DNA for the CDR3: TGTGCCAGCAGCCCAATCGGGACAGGGACGGGCGACACTGAAGCTTTCTTT. Amino acids: CASSPIGTGTGDTEAFF.

This clonotype was picked up one time. CDR3 protein: CASSETGNYGYTF. CDR3 nucleotide sequence: TGTGCCAGTAGTGAGACAGGGAACTATGGCTACACCTTC. The chain couples TRBV19 to TRBJ1-2; TRBD1 agrees at 7 bases. The trim removed 5 bases at V and 2 bases at J, leaving 2 bases unmatched. The CDR3 loop spans 13 amino acids. Germline-derived CDR1 and CDR2 are LNHDA and SQIVND (reference sequence).

The table lists this clonotype with a few counts. The chain carries TRBV19 and TRBJ1-2; 9 nucleotides match TRBD1. The CDR3 has 13 residues. Germline V gene data show CDR1 as LNHDA and CDR2 as SQIVND (reference sequence). With 7 bases clipped from V and 7 bases from J, the junction kept 7 bases outside the gene matches. Here the CDR3 reads CASNPGQGAGYTF. CDR3 coding DNA: TGTGCCAGTAACCCGGGACAGGGTGCTGGCTACACCTTC.

The gene calls are TRBV10-1 and TRBJ1-3; D remains ambiguous. The CDR3 sequence is 15 residues long. Germline V gene data show CDR1 as WNHNN and CDR2 as SYGVQD (reference sequence). With 3 bases removed from V and 13 bases from J, the gap between germline ends came to 22 bases. The CDR3: CASSEGQRVFRRIYF. CDR3 bases: TGCGCCAGCAGTGAAGGCCAGAGAGTCTTTCGGAGGATATATTTT.

The chain is built from TRBV10-1 and TRBJ2-7; D remains ambiguous. V lost 2 bases and J lost 2, with 16 bases in between. Germline CDR1 and CDR2: WNHNN and SYGVQD (reference sequence). This CDR3 is built from 16 residues. CDR3 sequence reads: CASSEAQATCTYEQYF. Written as DNA, the CDR3 is TGCGCCAGCAGTGAGGCCCAGGCTACATGCACCTACGAGCAGTACTTC.

The chain couples TRBV7-3 to TRBJ1-1; D not certain. Looked up from germline, CDR1 is SGHTA and CDR2 is FQGTGA. The CDR3 extends over 14 amino acids. Trimming took off 2 bases at V and 3 bases at J, with 10 bases between the two ends. The CDR3 is CASSLYGSYTEAFF. The CDR3 nucleotides read TGTGCCAGCAGCTTATACGGCTCTTACACTGAAGCTTTCTTT.

The rearrangement links TRBV6-4 to TRBJ1-1; D unresolved. V shed 3 bases and J shed 1 base, with 6 bases lying between them. CDR1 MRHNA and CDR2 SNTAGT come from the germline V gene. The CDR3 is 13 residues long. As DNA, the CDR3 is TGTGCCAGCAGTGATCGACCGAACACTGAAGCTTTCTTT. Translation gives CASSDRPNTEAFF.

The chain combines TRBV6-2 or TRBV6-3 with TRBJ2-5; 7 nucleotides line up with TRBD1. The CDR3 sequence is 15 residues long. V lost 5 bases and J lost 0; bases outside the gene matches: 6. From germline, CDR1 is MNHEY and CDR2 SVGEGT. CDR3 region: CASSRDRTNQETQYF. The CDR3 DNA sequence: TGTGCCAGCAGTAGGGACAGAACTAACCAAGAGACCCAGTACTTC.

The chain employs TRBV20-1 and TRBJ1-5, with TRBD1 identical over 7 bases. The CDR3 is made up of 16 amino acids. With 5 bases clipped from V and 0 bases from J, the junction kept 10 bases outside the gene matches. From germline, CDR1 is DFQATT and CDR2 SNEGSKA (reference sequence). CDR3: CSALQGTAYSNQPQHF. The CDR3 DNA is TGCAGTGCTTTGCAAGGGACAGCTTATAGCAATCAGCCCCAGCATTTT.

This clonotype has a handful of counts. This chain uses TRBV20-1 with TRBJ2-1, with D perhaps TRBD2 (6 bases). The germline V gene encodes CDR1 DFQATT and CDR2 SNEGSKA (reference sequence). The CDR3 runs 12 residues. Trimming took off 5 bases at V and 10 bases at J, with 15 bases between the two ends. The CDR3 DNA reads TGCAGTGCTTCCAGTACGGGAGACGAGCAGTTCTTC. This translates into CSASSTGDEQFF.

This chain joins TRBV19 and TRBJ2-7, with D tentatively TRBD1 (5 bases). This CDR3 is built from 15 residues. CDR1 is LNHDA, CDR2 SQIVND, per germline (reference sequence). With 4 bases removed from V and 5 bases from J, the gap between germline ends came to 18 bases. CDR3 loop: CASSTSGAIANEQYF. For the CDR3, the DNA is TGTGCCAGTAGTACTAGTGGGGCGATCGCCAACGAGCAGTACTTC.

This chain's CDR3 is CASSPGEGFSYEQYF. Written as DNA, the CDR3 is TGTGCCAGCAGCCCTGGGGAGGGGTTCTCCTACGAGCAGTACTTC. The chain uses TRBV7-2 and TRBJ2-7; TRBD2 agrees at 7 bases. CDR3 length: 15 amino acids. J gave up 0 bases and V 5 bases, and 7 bases lay outside the gene matches. The germline CDR1 and CDR2 sequences are SGHTA and FQGNSA. Variable domain in full (rest from reference TRBV7-2 and TRBJ2-7): GAGVSQSPSNKVTEKGKDVELRCDPISGHTALYWYRQSLGQGLEFLIYFQGNSAPDKSGLPSDRFSAERTGGSVSTLTIQRTQQEDSAVYLCASSPGEGFSYEQYFGPGTRLTVT.

Only one count was recorded for this clonotype. The V call is TRBV29-1, the J call TRBJ2-7; TRBD1 aligns across 7 bases. V lost 6 bases, J lost 6 bases, and 14 bases stayed unmatched. The CDR3 has 14 amino acids. CDR1 is SQVTM, CDR2 ANQGSEA, per germline. CDR3 DNA: TGCAGCGTCGGTACGGACAGGACTCCTCGCGAGCAGTACTTC. This encodes CSVGTDRTPREQYF.

The chain's CDR3 is CASSEGAGVVKNIQYF. The CDR3 region has the DNA TGTGCCAGCAGTGAAGGCGCGGGAGTGGTCAAAAACATTCAGTACTTC. J is TRBJ2-4 and V is TRBV6-1; 7 bases are a match to TRBD2. Germline-derived CDR1 and CDR2 are MNHNS and SASEGT. Unmatched junction bases numbered 6, after V lost 1 base and J lost 3 bases. This CDR3 region has 16 residues.

V and J are TRBV6-5 and TRBJ1-6; possibly TRBD1 for D (6 bases). Germline V gene lookup returns CDR1 MNHEY and CDR2 SVGAGI. This CDR3 has 13 amino acids. The V and J ends lost 0 bases and 11 bases respectively, with 8 bases between them. The CDR3, as DNA: TGTGCCAGCAGTTACTCGAGGGACACACCCCTCCACTTT. Residues: CASSYSRDTPLHF.

The rearrangement joins TRBV9 to TRBJ1-2; D perhaps matches TRBD1 (5 bases). Germline loops: CDR1 SGDLS, CDR2 YYNGEE. The CDR3 covers 15 residues. The V end was cut by 4 bases, the J end by 3 bases, with 16 bases between. In DNA, the CDR3 is TGTGCCAGCAGCCCTGGGGCGGGGACTGACTATGGCTACACCTTC. This codes for CASSPGAGTDYGYTF.

The table lists this clonotype with a few counts. The chain uses TRBV18 and TRBJ1-1; D gene unclear. Deletions cut 1 base from V and 1 base from J, with 16 bases between. The CDR3 is 17 residues long. Germline CDR1 is KGHSH and CDR2 is LQKENI. CDR3 amino acids: CASSPQLAAAKNTEAFF. CDR3 DNA sequence: TGTGCCAGCTCACCACAATTGGCAGCGGCTAAGAACACTGAAGCTTTCTTT.

In the case of this clonotype: The junction departs from germline at one end; a sequencing error may be responsible. The genes are TRBV7-9 and TRBJ1-1; the match to TRBD1 covers 8 bases. Per the germline V gene, CDR1 is SEHNR and CDR2 is FQNEAQ (reference sequence). The CDR3 extends over 15 amino acids. The CDR3 loop reads CASSLGHRGTHEAFF. The CDR3 nucleotides read TGCGCCAGCAGCTTGGGGCACAGGGGGACCCATGAAGCTTTCTTT.

This clonotype has only a few counts. The chain recombines TRBV7-8 with TRBJ2-2, with 9 nucleotides matching TRBD1. The CDR3 contains 16 residues. J lost 5 bases, V lost 1 base, and 5 bases had no gene match. Germline V gene data show CDR1 as SGHVS and CDR2 as FQNEAQ. CDR3 DNA: TGTGCCAGCAGCTTAGGTCACAGGGGGCAAACCGGGGAGCTGTTTTTT. Amino acids: CASSLGHRGQTGELFF. The full variable domain, rest sourced from reference TRBV7-8 and TRBJ2-2, is GAGVSQSPRYKVAKRGQDVALRCDPISGHVSLFWYQQALGQGPEFLTYFQNEAQLDKSGLPSDRFFAERPEGSVSTLKIQRTQQEDSAVYLCASSLGHRGQTGELFFGEGSRLTVL.

Only a few counts were recorded for this clonotype. The chain is built from TRBV7-2 and TRBJ1-5; no clear D. CDR1 SGHTA and CDR2 FQGNSA come from the germline V gene. The CDR3 is made up of 15 amino acids. Trimming cost V 5 bases and J 5 bases, with 16 bases left between them. CDR3 coding DNA: TGTGCCAGCAGCCGGACGGGGAGTCCAGATCAGCCCCAGCATTTT. Amino acids: CASSRTGSPDQPQHF.

The chain joins TRBV12-3 or TRBV12-4 to TRBJ1-2; 9 bases are a match to TRBD1. J was trimmed by 6 bases and V by 6 bases; bases with no gene match: 5. The CDR3 contains 13 residues. The CDR3 loop is CASRTGTGNGYTF. In DNA, the CDR3 is TGTGCCAGCAGGACCGGGACAGGGAATGGCTACACCTTC.

This chain connects TRBV6-5 to TRBJ2-1, with a possible D match to TRBD2 (5 bases). Trimming stripped 3 bases from V and 5 bases from J, with 17 bases between. This CDR3 has 16 residues. Germline CDR1 reads MNHEY; CDR2 reads SVGAGI. This CDR3 is CASSYPAEGLNNEQFF. The CDR3 region has the DNA TGTGCCAGCAGTTATCCCGCAGAGGGTCTCAACAATGAGCAGTTCTTC.